These T cell receptor beta chains were read from a single sample in a study of tumor-infiltrating lymphocytes in localized non-small cell lung cancer. The protocol was immunoSEQ multiplex PCR, while the TCRdb copy is restricted to in-frame clones and leaves out a portion. The sample records about 15,000 clones, about four fifths being singletons. Material: lung tumor tissue. The receptors were gathered from a human donor with non-small cell lung cancer. The CDR3 runs from the conserved cysteine through the conserved F or W. A D gene is named only where the DNA matches it firmly. Expanded clones get a size class; other rows say once, few or many, or leave the size out.

>TRBD2|TRBJ2-7|TRBV5-1|NA|17
CASSLKLAGTLSYEQYF
TGCGCCAGCAGCTTGAAGCTAGCGGGGACGCTCTCCTACGAGCAGTACTTC
>TRBD2|TRBJ2-7|TRBV5-6|once|15
CASSLGLASTYEQYF
TGTGCCAGCAGCTTGGGACTAGCATCAACCTACGAGCAGTACTTC
>TRBD2|TRBJ2-5|TRBV5-1|NA|16
CASSTLTSGSSQTQYF
TGCGCCAGCAGCACCTTGACTAGCGGGAGCTCTCAGACCCAGTACTTC
>NA|TRBJ2-2|TRBV5-1|NA|16
CASSYWRAGGSGELFF
TGCGCCAGCAGCTACTGGAGGGCAGGGGGGTCCGGGGAGCTGTTTTTT
>NA|TRBJ1-3|TRBV27|NA|13
CASSLVGGNTIYF
TGTGCCAGCAGTTTAGTTGGAGGAAACACCATATATTTT
>TRBD1|TRBJ2-2|TRBV5-6|NA|16
CASSLYGQGEAGELFF
TGTGCCAGCAGCCTATACGGACAGGGGGAGGCCGGGGAGCTGTTTTTT
>NA|TRBJ2-3|TRBV2|NA|12
CASNSDADTQYF
TGTGCCAGCAACAGCGACGCAGATACGCAGTATTTT
>TRBD1|TRBJ1-5|TRBV2|NA|15
CASTQGFYDNQPQHF
TGTGCCAGTACACAGGGGTTTTACGACAATCAGCCCCAGCATTTT
>NA|TRBJ2-3|TRBV5-6|NA|11
CASSSTDTQYF
TGTGCCAGCAGCTCCACAGATACGCAGTATTTT
>NA|TRBJ1-2|TRBV6-6|once|16
CASSYSKVRREYGYTF
TGTGCCAGCAGTTACTCGAAAGTAAGACGGGAGTATGGCTACACCTTC
>NA|TRBJ1-1|TRBV6-5|NA|16
CASSYYGGRLNTEAFF
TGTGCCAGCAGTTACTATGGCGGGCGCTTGAACACTGAAGCTTTCTTT
>NA|TRBJ1-1|TRBV7-2|NA|13
CASSLVSRLEAFF
TGTGCCAGCAGCTTAGTATCACGTCTTGAAGCTTTCTTT
>TRBD2|TRBJ2-7|TRBV5-1|NA|17
CASSAGLAGGPTYEQYF
TGCGCCAGCAGCGCGGGACTAGCGGGAGGACCCACCTACGAGCAGTACTTC
>TRBD1|TRBJ1-1|TRBV27|NA|16
CASSPRDRGNKTEAFF
TGTGCCAGCAGTCCCCGGGACAGGGGGAATAAAACTGAAGCTTTCTTT
>TRBD2|TRBJ2-5|TRBV5-1|NA|15
CASSDKRGPQETQYF
TGCGCCAGCAGCGATAAGCGGGGGCCTCAAGAGACCCAGTACTTC
>NA|TRBJ1-2|TRBV28|NA|15
CASRVPQGANYGYTF
TGTGCCAGCAGGGTCCCTCAGGGAGCTAACTATGGCTACACCTTC
>TRBD2|TRBJ2-4|TRBV2|NA|16
CASSERGSGGKNIQYF
TGTGCCAGCAGTGAAAGGGGTAGCGGGGGTAAAAACATTCAGTACTTC
>TRBD2|TRBJ2-5|TRBV19|NA|16
CASTATSGGPWETQYF
TGTGCCAGTACGGCGACTAGCGGGGGGCCGTGGGAGACCCAGTACTTC
>NA|TRBJ2-7|TRBV28|NA|16
CASSPPGIAASYEQYF
TGTGCCAGCAGTCCACCCGGAATAGCGGCCTCCTACGAGCAGTACTTC
>NA|TRBJ2-3|TRBV7-3|NA|14
CASSSSASTDTQYF
TGTGCCAGCAGTTCTAGCGCTAGCACAGATACGCAGTATTTT
>NA|TRBJ2-1|TRBV6-5|NA|14
CASRRSYSYNEQFF
TGTGCCAGTCGACGGAGTTACTCCTACAATGAGCAGTTCTTC
>NA|TRBJ2-7|TRBV14|NA|15
CASSQDEARAYEQYF
TGTGCCAGCAGCCAAGACGAGGCCAGGGCCTACGAGCAGTACTTC
>TRBD1|TRBJ1-1|TRBV2|NA|14
CASSFDRGDTEAFF
TGTGCCAGCAGCTTCGACAGGGGGGACACTGAAGCTTTCTTT
>TRBD1|TRBJ1-4|TRBV2|NA|15
CASSRQGNGNEKLFF
TGTGCCAGCAGCCGACAGGGAAACGGGAATGAAAAACTGTTTTTT
>TRBD2|TRBJ2-1|TRBV15|once|15
CATSRDGRAVNEQFF
TGTGCCACCAGCAGAGATGGGAGGGCCGTAAATGAGCAGTTCTTC
>NA|TRBJ2-7|TRBV9|NA|15
CASSASGLAGGEQYF
TGTGCCAGCAGCGCCTCGGGACTGGCTGGGGGCGAGCAGTACTTC
>NA|TRBJ1-2|TRBV6-1|NA|13
CASSEYEAEGYTF
TGTGCCAGCAGTGAATACGAGGCGGAGGGCTACACCTTC
>NA|TRBJ2-1|TRBV7-2|few|15
CASSLDTSFARKQFF
TGTGCCAGCAGCTTAGATACCTCTTTCGCGAGGAAGCAGTTCTTC
>TRBD2|TRBJ2-7|TRBV12-5|NA|17
CASGLGTSGEKTYEQYF
TGTGCTAGTGGTTTGGGGACTAGCGGGGAAAAAACCTACGAGCAGTACTTC
>TRBD1|TRBJ1-6|TRBV30|NA|14
CAWSVGTENSPLHF
TGTGCCTGGAGTGTGGGGACAGAGAATTCACCCCTCCACTTT
>NA|TRBJ2-5|TRBV19|NA|13
CASSTLSGETQYF
TGTGCCAGTAGTACTCTATCTGGGGAGACCCAGTACTTC
>TRBD2|TRBJ2-1|TRBV29-1|NA|13
CSVAAGGYNEQFF
TGCAGCGTTGCAGCGGGAGGGTACAATGAGCAGTTCTTC
>NA|TRBJ2-7|TRBV2|few|13
CASGLGVFYEQYF
TGTGCCAGCGGCCTCGGGGTTTTCTACGAGCAGTACTTC
>NA|TRBJ1-1|TRBV9|NA|14
CASSVVGQGSEAFF
TGTGCCAGCAGCGTAGTGGGGCAAGGTAGTGAAGCTTTCTTT
>TRBD1|TRBJ1-2|TRBV5-6|NA|17
CASIISGTGADNYGYTF
TGTGCCAGCATCATTTCCGGGACAGGGGCAGATAACTATGGCTACACCTTC
>NA|TRBJ2-2|TRBV19|NA|14
CASSKSQNTGELFF
TGTGCCAGTTCGAAATCCCAGAACACCGGGGAGCTGTTTTTT